This entry lists 15 T cell receptor beta chains sequenced from one sample in a study of regulatory T cells in long-lasting Graves disease. CDR3 regions were amplified by Arm-PCR using iRepertoire HTBI primers to build TCR beta libraries. TCRdb called the multiplex PCR reads again in MiXCR, with one record for every CDR3 protein. Of 500,000 to 700,000 distinct CDR3 sequences listed, about 32% are singletons. Time point given: persistent/refractory GD, antithyroid drugs over 5 years with positive TRAb. From PBMCs, RNA was extracted and then used to make the TCR library. The specimen comprised peripheral blood mononuclear cells (PBMCs), sampled when the disease was refractory, from a patient treated with antithyroid drugs. These TCRs come from a female donor with Graves disease.

The chain uses TRBV9 and TRBJ1-1, with D possibly matching TRBD1 (5 bases). The CDR3 consists of 14 residues. Germline assignment: CDR1 SGDLS and CDR2 YYNGEE. V lost 0 bases and J lost 6, with 12 bases in between. The CDR3 region is CASSVGGPAAEAFF. Here the CDR3 DNA reads TGTGCCAGCAGCGTAGGGGGCCCGGCGGCTGAAGCTTTCTTT.

This clonotype occurred a few times. CDR3 residues: CAARVAGYGYTF. The CDR3 DNA sequence: TGTGCCGCCAGGGTAGCGGGGTATGGCTACACCTTC. This rearrangement joins TRBV6-4 to TRBJ1-2; D possibly corresponds to TRBD1 (5 bases). V lost 11 bases and J lost 5, with 15 bases in between. From germline, CDR1 is MRHNA and CDR2 SNTAGT. The CDR3 has 12 amino acids.

The rearrangement links TRBV2 to TRBJ1-6; 10 bases are a match to TRBD1. The CDR3 extends over 22 amino acids. Per germline, CDR1 SNHLY and CDR2 FYNNEI. The V gene end was trimmed by 0 bases and the J gene end by 4 bases; junction bases not matched to a gene: 18. The CDR3 sequence: CASSEAKTGTGALNPYNSPLHF. The CDR3 DNA reads TGTGCCAGCAGTGAAGCGAAGACGGGGACAGGGGCGTTAAACCCTTATAATTCACCCCTCCACTTT.

The gene calls are TRBV20-1 and TRBJ1-2, with D possibly being TRBD1 (6 bases). The germline CDR1 and CDR2 sequences are DFQATT and SNEGSKA (reference sequence). The V end was cut by 5 bases, the J end by 0 bases, with 10 bases between. CDR3 length equals 13 residues. The CDR3 is CSAGTPSNYGYTF. The CDR3 DNA reads TGCAGTGCTGGGACACCCTCTAACTATGGCTACACCTTC.

This chain uses TRBV7-9 with TRBJ2-7, with D possibly being TRBD2 (7 bases). The CDR3 has 17 residues. Germline CDR1 SEHNR, CDR2 FQNEAQ (reference sequence). V lost 1 base and J 5 bases, leaving 21 bases between the germline ends. In nucleotides, the CDR3 is TGTGCCAGCAGCTTAGGGGGGCTAGCGGACGCTAGTGACGAGCAGTACTTC. Translated: CASSLGGLADASDEQYF.

The chain combines TRBV6-9 with TRBJ1-5; 9 nucleotides match TRBD1. J gave up 5 bases and V 3 bases, and 14 bases lay outside the gene matches. Per the germline V gene, CDR1 is MNHGY and CDR2 is SVAAGI. This CDR3 is built from 18 residues. The CDR3 DNA sequence: TGTGCCAGCAGTTACTACGGGGGACAGGGCTCACCCGATCAGCCCCAGCATTTT. This translates into CASSYYGGQGSPDQPQHF.

This chain connects TRBV18 to TRBJ1-2, with D maybe TRBD1 (6 bases). CDR3 length: 13 residues. Trimming removed 8 bases at V and 8 bases at J, with 18 bases between. CDR1 KGHSH and CDR2 LQKENI come from the germline V gene. The CDR3 DNA sequence: TGTGCCAGCACCGTGGACAGCGTTGGGGGCTACACCTTC. It codes for CASTVDSVGGYTF.

This clonotype was counted a few times. The V gene is TRBV20-1, the J gene TRBJ2-4; TRBD2 matches at 8 bases. Germline V lookup: CDR1 DFQATT, CDR2 SNEGSKA (reference sequence). Germline trimming cut 3 bases from V and 8 bases from J; bases unmatched to any gene: 6. The CDR3 sequence is 13 residues long. The CDR3 spells CSASREGWDIQYF. Written as DNA, the CDR3 is TGCAGTGCTAGCCGGGAGGGTTGGGACATTCAGTACTTC.

The rearrangement uses TRBV19 and TRBJ1-5; 9 nucleotides agree with TRBD1. Germline values: CDR1 LNHDA, CDR2 SQIVND (reference sequence). V lost 3 bases, J lost 6 bases, and 6 bases stayed unmatched. The CDR3 is made up of 15 amino acids. The CDR3 region is CASSMLDRGGQPQHF. CDR3 nucleotides: TGTGCCAGTAGTATGTTGGACAGGGGCGGTCAGCCCCAGCATTTT.

This sequence joins TRBV6-5 and TRBJ1-1; a possible D gene is TRBD1 (5 bases). The ends were cut back, 3 bases at V and 0 bases at J, with 14 bases in the middle. CDR3 length equals 16 residues. CDR1 is MNHEY and CDR2 is SVGAGI in the germline V gene. For the CDR3, the DNA is TGTGCCAGCAGTTATGGTAGAGGGGCGCTGAACACTGAAGCTTTCTTT. Translation gives CASSYGRGALNTEAFF.

The rearrangement uses TRBV28 and TRBJ1-6; perhaps TRBD1 as D (5 bases). The CDR3 consists of 16 residues. Germline CDR1 and CDR2: MDHEN and SYDVKM. Trimming stripped 5 bases from V and 3 bases from J, with 14 bases between. CDR3 sequence reads: CASSPGTLIYNSPLHF. The CDR3 DNA reads as TGTGCCAGCAGTCCTGGGACCTTAATCTATAATTCACCCCTCCACTTT.

J is TRBJ1-3 and V is TRBV11-2; D call uncertain. In germline, CDR1 is SGHAT, CDR2 FQNNGV. The V end was cut by 2 bases, the J end by 1 base, with 9 bases between. This CDR3 comprises 15 residues. The CDR3 DNA sequence: TGTGCCAGCAGCTTACACCTGGATTCTGGAAACACCATATATTTT. Its protein is CASSLHLDSGNTIYF.

This clonotype appeared a few times. The rearrangement links TRBV5-5 to TRBJ1-1; D not resolved. There are 15 residues in the CDR3. V lost 0 bases to trimming and J lost 0 bases, with 9 bases between them. Germline assignment: CDR1 SGHKS and CDR2 YYEKEE (reference sequence). CDR3 coding DNA: TGTGCCAGCAGCTTGGGTCCGGCCTTGAACACTGAAGCTTTCTTT. Residues: CASSLGPALNTEAFF.

The chain joins TRBV20-1 to TRBJ2-7; TRBD2 matches at 7 bases. Germline V gene lookup returns CDR1 DFQATT and CDR2 SNEGSKA (reference sequence). CDR3 length equals 14 residues. With V trimmed by 0 bases and J by 2 bases, 4 bases remained unmatched. This CDR3 reads CSARETSPPYEQYF. In DNA form, the CDR3 reads TGCAGTGCTAGAGAGACTAGCCCTCCCTACGAGCAGTACTTC.

V is TRBV10-3 and J is TRBJ1-4; no firm D call. Germline lookup yields CDR1 ENHRY and CDR2 SYGVKD. CDR3 length: 14 residues. The ends were cut back, 0 bases at V and 4 bases at J, with 6 bases in the middle. CDR3 loop: CAISESSSNEKLFF. In DNA, the CDR3 is TGTGCCATCAGTGAGTCAAGCAGTAATGAAAAACTGTTTTTT.